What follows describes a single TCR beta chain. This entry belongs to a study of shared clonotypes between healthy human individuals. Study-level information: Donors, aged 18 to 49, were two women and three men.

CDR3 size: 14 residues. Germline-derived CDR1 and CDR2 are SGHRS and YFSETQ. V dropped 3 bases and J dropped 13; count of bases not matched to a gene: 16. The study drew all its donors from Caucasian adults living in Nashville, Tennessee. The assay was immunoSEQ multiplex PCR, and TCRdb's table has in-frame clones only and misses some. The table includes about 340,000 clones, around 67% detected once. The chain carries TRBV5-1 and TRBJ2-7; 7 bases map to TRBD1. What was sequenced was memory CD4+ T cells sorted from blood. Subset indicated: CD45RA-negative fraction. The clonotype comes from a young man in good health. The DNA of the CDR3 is TGCGCCAGCAGCTCATATGGACAGGACAATCCGGTATACTTC. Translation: CASSSYGQDNPVYF.